The 32 T cell receptor beta chains reported below all come from one sample, sequenced in a study of spatial heterogeneity in lung cancer. The time point here: blood at routine non-recurrence follow-up after resection. Unsorted whole RNA of tumor, nontumor lung or frozen PBMC was sequenced. TCRdb re-derived calls from the 5' RACE reads in MiXCR, one entry per CDR3 protein. The table includes fewer than 55,000 distinct CDR3 sequences, roughly 8.1% detected once. The sequencing used PBMCs, collected at follow-up. The receptors come from a female donor with early-stage non-small cell lung cancer.

This clonotype was detected a few times. The V call is TRBV7-2, the J call TRBJ2-1, with TRBD2 matching 12 bases. V lost 5 bases and J lost 7; bases outside the gene matches: 6. The CDR3 has 15 residues. The germline V gene has CDR1 SGHTA and CDR2 FQGNSA. CDR3 amino acids: CASSPQTSGGNEQFF. The CDR3 coding sequence is TGTGCCAGCAGCCCGCAGACTAGCGGGGGTAATGAGCAGTTCTTC.

This clonotype has only a few counts. The chain combines TRBV7-9 with TRBJ2-3; 7 bases align to TRBD1. Germline loops: CDR1 SEHNR, CDR2 FQNEAQ (reference sequence). The CDR3 sequence is 16 residues long. Trimming removed 2 bases from V and 0 bases from J; junction bases left unmatched: 5. The CDR3 sequence: CASSLKGQLSTDTQYF. DNA of the CDR3: TGTGCCAGCAGCTTAAAGGGACAGCTTAGCACAGATACGCAGTATTTT. Complete variable domain (other parts from reference TRBV7-9 and TRBJ2-3): DTGVSQNPRHKITKRGQNVTFRCDPISEHNRLYWYRQTLGQGPEFLTYFQNEAQLEKSRLLSDRFSAERPKGSFSTLEIQRTEQGDSAMYLCASSLKGQLSTDTQYFGPGTRLTVL.

Many counts were recorded for this clonotype. The chain links TRBV7-8 to TRBJ2-2, with 8 positions matching TRBD1. Trimming cost V 7 bases and J 5 bases; bases outside gene matches: 9. Germline CDR1 SGHVS, CDR2 FQNEAQ. The CDR3 length is 15 residues. CDR3 region: CASTTGQGGTGELFF. The CDR3 region has the DNA TGTGCCAGCACCACAGGACAGGGAGGTACCGGGGAGCTGTTTTTT.

This clonotype has at least ten counts. This chain links TRBV20-1 with TRBJ2-7; 7 positions match TRBD1. From germline, CDR1 is DFQATT and CDR2 SNEGSKA (reference sequence). V lost 5 bases, J lost 1 base, and 2 bases stayed unmatched. The CDR3 runs 12 residues. The CDR3 here is CSAGGQSYEQYF. The CDR3 region has the DNA TGCAGTGCTGGGGGACAGTCCTACGAGCAGTACTTC.

This clonotype was observed a few times. The chain combines TRBV20-1 with TRBJ1-2; D unclear. The germline V gene encodes CDR1 DFQATT and CDR2 SNEGSKA (reference sequence). CDR3 length equals 12 residues. Trimming stripped 5 bases from V and 1 base from J, with 8 bases between. CDR3: CSALPDNYGYTF. The CDR3 nucleotides are TGCAGTGCTCTTCCTGATAACTATGGCTACACCTTC.

This clonotype has more than one count but fewer than ten. J is TRBJ1-4 and V is TRBV18, with 8 nucleotides matching TRBD1. J gave up 7 bases and V 0 bases, and 4 bases lay outside the gene matches. This CDR3 is built from 15 residues. From germline, CDR1 is KGHSH and CDR2 LQKENI. The CDR3, as DNA: TGTGCCAGCTCACCACCGGGACAGGCGGGTGAAAAACTGTTTTTT. Translated: CASSPPGQAGEKLFF. Full variable domain (remainder filled in from reference TRBV18 and TRBJ1-4): NAGVMQNPRHLVRRRGQEARLRCSPMKGHSHVYWYRQLPEEGLKFMVYLQKENIIDESGMPKERFSAEFPKEGPSILRIQQVVRGDSAAYFCASSPPGQAGEKLFFGSGTQLSVL.

This clonotype appeared many times. The chain has TRBV20-1 and TRBJ1-2, with D uncertain. CDR3 length: 13 residues. Trimming removed 1 base from V and 2 bases from J, with 8 bases in between. In germline, CDR1 is DFQATT, CDR2 SNEGSKA (reference sequence). The CDR3 DNA reads TGCAGTGCTAGAGGCCCTCTGAACTATGGCTACACCTTC. Translation: CSARGPLNYGYTF.

This clonotype came up many times. In nucleotides, the CDR3 is TGTGCCAGCTCACCCCACGTTCGCGATGAGCAGTTCTTC. It is translated as CASSPHVRDEQFF. The chain combines TRBV18 with TRBJ2-1; no reliable D call. The CDR3 extends over 13 amino acids. Trimming cost V 3 bases and J 8 bases, with 11 bases left between them. Germline CDR1 reads KGHSH; CDR2 reads LQKENI.

Of note for this clonotype: A much larger clone differs by one base, so this may be a read error. The chain links TRBV5-5 to TRBJ2-3; D is ambiguous. Deletions cut 4 bases from V and 2 bases from J, with 11 bases between. Germline CDR1 SGHKS, CDR2 YYEKEE (reference sequence). CDR3 length equals 14 residues. CDR3 region: CASSLDAATDTQYF. The CDR3 nucleotides are TGTGCCAGCAGCCTAGATGCAGCCACAGATACGCAGTATTTT.

This clonotype was detected ten times or more. V is TRBV6-5 and J is TRBJ1-2; 7 bases agree with TRBD1. The germline gives CDR1 MNHEY, CDR2 SVGAGI. CDR3 length: 15 residues. V dropped 6 bases and J dropped 3; count of bases not matched to a gene: 10. The CDR3 DNA reads as TGTGCCAGCAGCCCAGGGGGGGGCTCATACTATGGCTACACCTTC. It codes for CASSPGGGSYYGYTF.

This clonotype was detected ten times or more. The gene calls are TRBV19 and TRBJ1-6; 9 positions agree with TRBD1. V trimming: 6 bases; J trimming: 9 bases; junction bases outside the gene matches: 3. The CDR3 is made up of 13 amino acids. Germline lookup yields CDR1 LNHDA and CDR2 SQIVND (reference sequence). CDR3 sequence reads: CASRTGGSSPLHF. The CDR3 coding sequence is TGTGCCAGTAGGACAGGGGGGAGTTCACCCCTCCACTTT. Full variable domain (remainder filled in from reference TRBV19 and TRBJ1-6): DGGITQSPKYLFRKEGQNVTLSCEQNLNHDAMYWYRQDPGQGLRLIYYSQIVNDFQKGDIAEGYSVSREKKESFPLTVTSAQKNPTAFYLCASRTGGSSPLHFGNGTRLTVT.

The chain links TRBV6-1 to TRBJ2-3; 7 positions match TRBD1. J lost 4 bases, V lost 4 bases, and 8 bases had no gene match. CDR3 length: 15 amino acids. The germline gives CDR1 MNHNS, CDR2 SASEGT. CDR3 nucleotides: TGTGCCAGCAGTGCGAGGACAGGTCAGGCAGATACGCAGTATTTT. Protein sequence: CASSARTGQADTQYF.

This CDR3 reads CASRSTHTEAFF. DNA for the CDR3: TGTGCCAGCAGATCAACCCATACTGAAGCTTTCTTT. This chain joins TRBV6-5 and TRBJ1-1; D not resolved. V lost 6 bases to trimming and J lost 5 bases, with 10 bases between them. The CDR3 spans 12 residues. The germline V gene has CDR1 MNHEY and CDR2 SVGAGI.

This chain joins TRBV10-3 and TRBJ1-2; 7 bases map to TRBD1. V lost 6 bases and J lost 4; bases outside the gene matches: 11. The CDR3 has 15 residues. In germline, CDR1 is ENHRY, CDR2 SYGVKD. The CDR3 region has the DNA TGTGCCATCAGCGGGAGCGGGGACAGCTCCTATGGCTACACCTTC. Its protein product is CAISGSGDSSYGYTF.

This clonotype was detected many times. The genes are TRBV13 and TRBJ2-5, with D perhaps matching TRBD1 or TRBD2 (5 bases each). The CDR3 is 17 amino acids. Between the trimmed V and J ends, which lost 0 bases and 1 base, there was a span of 15 bases. Germline lookup yields CDR1 PRHDT and CDR2 FYEKMQ (reference sequence). The CDR3 loop is CASSLGVRAGTQETQYF. The CDR3 region has the DNA TGTGCCAGCAGCTTAGGGGTTCGGGCAGGGACCCAAGAGACCCAGTACTTC. The entire variable domain, with the rest obtained from reference TRBV13 and TRBJ2-5, is as follows: AAGVIQSPRHLIKEKRETATLKCYPIPRHDTVYWYQQGPGQDPQFLISFYEKMQSDKGSIPDRFSAQQFSDYHSELNMSSLELGDSALYFCASSLGVRAGTQETQYFGPGTRLLVL.

This clonotype occurred many times. This CDR3 is CASWEGGDSLKLFF. In DNA form, the CDR3 reads TGTGCCAGTTGGGAAGGGGGTGACAGCCTTAAACTGTTTTTT. The chain couples TRBV28 to TRBJ1-4, with a possible D match to TRBD1 (6 bases). V was trimmed by 9 bases and J by 11 bases, leaving 22 bases between them. CDR3 length equals 14 residues. Germline-derived CDR1 and CDR2 are MDHEN and SYDVKM.

This clonotype was seen only a few times. The CDR3 loop reads CASSRSGHSNQPQHF. The DNA of the CDR3 is TGTGCCAGCAGCCGGAGCGGTCATAGCAATCAGCCCCAGCATTTT. The gene calls are TRBV7-9 and TRBJ1-5, with D unresolved. The CDR3 runs 15 residues. Germline CDR1 reads SEHNR; CDR2 reads FQNEAQ (reference sequence). V lost 5 bases and J 0 bases, leaving 11 bases between the germline ends. The entire variable domain, with the rest obtained from reference TRBV7-9 and TRBJ1-5, is as follows: DTGVSQNPRHKITKRGQNVTFRCDPISEHNRLYWYRQTLGQGPEFLTYFQNEAQLEKSRLLSDRFSAERPKGSFSTLEIQRTEQGDSAMYLCASSRSGHSNQPQHFGDGTRLSIL.

This clonotype was seen only a few times. The chain has TRBV29-1 and TRBJ1-1; D is possibly TRBD1 (5 bases). Trimming stripped 7 bases from V and 3 bases from J, with 9 bases between. The germline CDR1 and CDR2 sequences are SQVTM and ANQGSEA. This CDR3 contains 11 residues. Here the CDR3 DNA reads TGCAGCGCAACAGGTTACACTGAAGCTTTCTTT. It encodes CSATGYTEAFF.

In its sample, this clonotype was seen many times. This chain links TRBV5-5 with TRBJ1-1, with TRBD1 matching over 8 bases. The CDR3 sequence is 15 residues long. CDR1 and CDR2 (germline): SGHKS, YYEKEE (reference sequence). The J segment lost 0 bases and the V segment lost 4 bases, leaving 5 bases of the junction unmatched. The CDR3 loop is CASSPGTGVNTEAFF. The CDR3 nucleotides read TGTGCCAGCAGCCCAGGGACAGGAGTGAACACTGAAGCTTTCTTT.

This clonotype came up many times. The CDR3 nucleotides are TGCGCCAGCAGTGAAGATCAGGGATCCATATATTTT. Protein: CASSEDQGSIYF. This chain joins TRBV10-2 and TRBJ1-3, with D maybe TRBD1 (5 bases). Germline V gene data show CDR1 as WSHSY and CDR2 as SAAADI. V shed 3 bases and J shed 11 bases, with 11 bases lying between them. There are 12 residues in the CDR3.

This clonotype was seen a few times. V gene TRBV7-2 combines with J gene TRBJ1-6; D is unclear. The CDR3 is 12 amino acids. V was clipped by 1 base and J by 11 bases, with 6 bases between them. Germline V gives CDR1 SGHTA, CDR2 FQGNSA. The CDR3 protein is CASSLDFPPLHF. The CDR3 DNA reads TGTGCCAGCAGCTTAGATTTCCCACCCCTCCACTTT.

This clonotype was found many times. The V and J genes are TRBV7-2 and TRBJ1-1; D gene ambiguous. V lost 3 bases and J 4 bases, leaving 9 bases between the germline ends. The CDR3 is 13 residues long. Germline V CDR1 and CDR2: SGHTA, FQGNSA. CDR3 sequence: CASSFGGGTEAFF. The CDR3, as DNA: TGTGCCAGCAGCTTCGGAGGCGGCACTGAAGCTTTCTTT.

This clonotype was recorded at least ten times. CDR3 sequence reads: CATSRRQGALATNEKLFF. The DNA of the CDR3 is TGTGCCACCAGCAGGAGACAGGGGGCACTTGCAACTAATGAAAAACTGTTTTTT. This rearrangement joins TRBV15 to TRBJ1-4; 10 bases line up with TRBD1. Germline-derived CDR1 and CDR2 are LNHNV and YYDKDF (reference sequence). V was clipped by 3 bases and J by 0 bases; unmatched bases: 7. CDR3 size: 18 residues.

This clonotype has a count of ten or more. This chain connects TRBV21-1 to TRBJ1-2; whether TRBD1, the table's D call, matches the DNA was not checked. TRBV21-1 is described as a pseudogene. The CDR3 has 16 amino acids. The chain's CDR3 is CASSKGGGRGQCGYTF. As DNA, the CDR3 is TGTGCCAGCAGCAAAGGAGGTGGGAGGGGGCAATGTGGCTACACCTTC.

This clonotype has at least ten counts. The V and J genes are TRBV24-1 and TRBJ1-4; D is perhaps TRBD1 (5 bases). The CDR3 covers 16 residues. Trimming cost V 0 bases and J 2 bases, with 9 bases left between them. The germline V gene encodes CDR1 KGHDR and CDR2 SFDVKD. The CDR3: CATSDLSKGTNEKLFF. The CDR3 bases are TGTGCCACCAGTGATTTGAGCAAGGGGACTAATGAAAAACTGTTTTTT.

This clonotype was seen ten or more times. The chain uses TRBV7-2 and TRBJ2-3; D possibly corresponds to TRBD2 (5 bases). CDR3 length: 14 residues. Germline loops: CDR1 SGHTA, CDR2 FQGNSA. The V gene lost 6 bases and the J gene lost 3 bases, with 13 bases spanning the gap. CDR3 DNA: TGTGCCAGCAGGCAGGAACCGGGAACAGATACGCAGTATTTT. Amino acids: CASRQEPGTDTQYF.

The chain joins TRBV12-3 or TRBV12-4 to TRBJ1-1; TRBD1 is a possible D gene (5 bases). The CDR3 is 17 amino acids. Trimming left V 2 bases short and J 4 bases short, with 20 bases between. In DNA, the CDR3 is TGTGCCAGCAGTTTACATGGGCCCATAGGGGTAGGCACTGAAGCTTTCTTT. Translated: CASSLHGPIGVGTEAFF.

There are many counts of this clonotype. This chain uses TRBV7-9 with TRBJ1-1; 9 bases line up with TRBD1. The germline gives CDR1 SEHNR, CDR2 FQNEAQ (reference sequence). The CDR3 runs to 14 residues. Trimming cost V 5 bases and J 3 bases; bases outside gene matches: 4. The CDR3 DNA reads TGTGCCAGCAGCCCGACAGGGGGAGACACTGAAGCTTTCTTT. Protein product: CASSPTGGDTEAFF.

This chain joins TRBV2 and TRBJ2-3; D uncertain. Deletions cut 7 bases from V and 5 bases from J, with 7 bases between. Germline CDR1 and CDR2: SNHLY and FYNNEI. The CDR3 runs to 11 residues. CDR3 sequence: CASTRQDTQYF. The CDR3 region has the DNA TGTGCCAGCACCCGACAAGATACGCAGTATTTT. The full variable domain, its missing parts supplied by reference TRBV2 and TRBJ2-3, is EPEVTQTPSHQVTQMGQEVILRCVPISNHLYFYWYRQILGQKVEFLVSFYNNEISEKSEIFDDQFSVERPDGSNFTLKIRSTKLEDSAMYFCASTRQDTQYFGPGTRLTVL.

This clonotype has at least ten counts. The rearrangement joins TRBV5-1 to TRBJ2-5; D tentatively fits TRBD1 or TRBD2 (5 bases each). V lost 2 bases and J lost 7, with 27 bases in between. The V gene's germline CDR1 is SGHRS and CDR2 YFSETQ. The CDR3 runs to 18 residues. The CDR3 reads CASSLIALGTVSTSTQYF. The DNA of the CDR3 is TGCGCCAGCAGCTTAATAGCCCTCGGGACCGTATCCACGTCGACCCAGTACTTC.

This clonotype has ten or more counts. V gene TRBV20-1 combines with J gene TRBJ2-7, with 7 bases identical to TRBD2. Trimming cost V 3 bases and J 0 bases; bases outside gene matches: 5. There are 14 residues in the CDR3. Per the germline V gene, CDR1 is DFQATT and CDR2 is SNEGSKA (reference sequence). This CDR3 reads CSASRTRNSYEQYF. Here the CDR3 DNA reads TGCAGTGCTAGCCGGACTAGGAACTCCTACGAGCAGTACTTC.

This clonotype has at least ten counts. The chain joins TRBV20-1 to TRBJ2-1; 8 bases map to TRBD1. This CDR3 has 15 residues. Germline loops: CDR1 DFQATT, CDR2 SNEGSKA (reference sequence). With 3 bases clipped from V and 7 bases from J, the junction kept 11 bases outside the gene matches. The CDR3 coding sequence is TGCAGTGCTAGGGACAGGGACAAAACGTGGAATGAGCAGTTCTTC. Its protein is CSARDRDKTWNEQFF.